These 14 T cell receptor beta chains share one sample of origin, sequenced in a study of beta chain features in type 1 diabetes. Study results and caveats: TCRB CDR3s were moderately but significantly shorter in Type 1 diabetes patients in all four CD4+ subsets.

Reverse transcription of all isolated RNA meant that expressed TCRB transcripts were sequenced. Generated by immunoSEQ multiplex PCR, the TCRdb table keeps only in-frame clones and is missing some. The table has approximately 24,000 clones, 49% seen once. These receptors have no known antigen. Sequencing input: stem cell memory CD4+ T cells from blood. Source of these receptors: a man younger than 45 with type 1 diabetes.

This chain connects TRBV5-4 to TRBJ2-5; TRBD2 might be the D (7 bases). This CDR3 contains 16 residues. V was trimmed by 2 bases and J by 5 bases, leaving 19 bases between them. CDR1 is SGHNT, CDR2 YYREEE, per germline (reference sequence). The CDR3 DNA reads as TGTGCCAGCAGCTTAAGTTCGGGGGGCGGAAGGGAGACCCAGTACTTC. It translates to CASSLSSGGGRETQYF.

The CDR3 DNA is TGTGCCAGCAGGGACAATGAACGGACCGGGGAGCTGTTTTTT. Protein: CASRDNERTGELFF. The chain links TRBV6-5 to TRBJ2-2; TRBD1 is a possible D gene (5 bases). The CDR3 runs to 14 residues. V was clipped by 6 bases and J by 5 bases, with 13 bases between them. Germline-derived CDR1 and CDR2 are MNHEY and SVGAGI.

This clone was picked up a small number of times. The rearrangement uses TRBV10-1 and TRBJ2-2; 7 bases agree with TRBD2. V was clipped by 5 bases and J by 2 bases; unmatched bases: 5. Per the germline V gene, CDR1 is WNHNN and CDR2 is SYGVQD (reference sequence). The CDR3 consists of 15 residues. CDR3 DNA sequence: TGCGCCAGCAGTCGGAGCGGGACCAACACCGGGGAGCTGTTTTTT. Protein sequence: CASSRSGTNTGELFF.

This sequence joins TRBV18 and TRBJ2-2; D gene unclear. The germline gives CDR1 KGHSH, CDR2 LQKENI. The CDR3 sequence is 16 residues long. V lost 0 bases, J lost 1 base, and 9 bases lay in between. CDR3 amino acids: CASSPPTPGNTGELFF. The CDR3 region has the DNA TGTGCCAGCTCACCACCGACCCCAGGGAACACCGGGGAGCTGTTTTTT.

This clone was counted only a few times. The V call is TRBV5-1, the J call TRBJ2-5, with TRBD1 identical over 7 bases. There are 14 residues in the CDR3. V lost 4 bases and J lost 1; bases outside the gene matches: 4. Germline assignment: CDR1 SGHRS and CDR2 YFSETQ. The CDR3 protein is CASSIQGFQETQYF. In DNA form, the CDR3 reads TGCGCCAGCAGCATACAGGGGTTCCAAGAGACCCAGTACTTC.

This chain links TRBV10-3 with TRBJ2-1, with 13 bases aligning to TRBD2. There are 17 residues in the CDR3. V lost 6 bases and J lost 7; bases outside the gene matches: 12. Germline loops: CDR1 ENHRY, CDR2 SYGVKD. Here the CDR3 reads CAIRIGTSGNQRNEQFF. The CDR3, as DNA: TGTGCCATCAGAATCGGGACTAGCGGGAACCAACGTAATGAGCAGTTCTTC.

This clone has only a few counts. This rearrangement joins TRBV4-2 to TRBJ1-2, with no clear D. Per germline, CDR1 LGHNA and CDR2 YNFKEQ. The CDR3 extends over 16 amino acids. Deletions cut 0 bases from V and 6 bases from J, with 17 bases between. CDR3 residues: CASSQDRMGSRHGYTF. The CDR3, as DNA: TGTGCCAGCAGCCAAGATCGTATGGGCAGCCGACATGGCTACACCTTC.

V usage is TRBV29-1 and J usage is TRBJ1-1; perhaps TRBD1 as D (6 bases). The germline gives CDR1 SQVTM, CDR2 ANQGSEA. The CDR3 extends over 13 amino acids. The V gene lost 6 bases and the J gene lost 2 bases, with 13 bases spanning the gap. The CDR3: CSVGGGHNTEAFF. The CDR3 coding sequence is TGCAGCGTGGGGGGGGGACACAACACTGAAGCTTTCTTT.

This clone was seen only a few times. The genes are TRBV15 and TRBJ2-3; 8 bases align to TRBD2. CDR3 length equals 15 residues. The V and J ends lost 5 bases and 6 bases, in that order; junction bases with no gene match: 10. Germline V gene lookup returns CDR1 LNHNV and CDR2 YYDKDF (reference sequence). Here the CDR3 reads CATSDIAGRADTQYF. The CDR3, as DNA: TGTGCCACCAGCGATATAGCGGGAAGGGCGGATACGCAGTATTTT.

V and J are TRBV7-8 and TRBJ2-1, with 8 positions matching TRBD2. CDR1 is SGHVS and CDR2 is FQNEAQ in the germline V gene. The J segment lost 7 bases and the V segment lost 5 bases, leaving 10 bases of the junction unmatched. The CDR3 contains 15 residues. In DNA form, the CDR3 reads TGTGCCAGCAGCGCAGGACTAGCTAGTTATAATGAGCAGTTCTTC. Its translation is CASSAGLASYNEQFF.

This chain links TRBV28 with TRBJ1-2, with 12 bases that match TRBD1. The germline gives CDR1 MDHEN, CDR2 SYDVKM. The CDR3 spans 15 residues. Losses at the gene ends were 2 bases for V and 8 bases for J; bases not matched to a gene: 6. This CDR3 reads CASSLPGQGARGYTF. The CDR3 DNA follows: TGTGCCAGCAGTTTACCGGGACAGGGGGCGCGAGGCTACACCTTC.

This clone has a handful of counts. The J gene is TRBJ2-1, the V gene TRBV7-6; TRBD1 is a possible D gene (6 bases). CDR1 is SGHVS, CDR2 FNYEAQ, per germline. The CDR3 has 15 amino acids. Trimming removed 5 bases from V and 0 bases from J, with 11 bases in between. CDR3 nucleotide sequence: TGTGCCAGCAGCCAAACAGGGAGCTCCTACAATGAGCAGTTCTTC. This translates into CASSQTGSSYNEQFF.

The rearrangement links TRBV25-1 to TRBJ2-1; the D gene is possibly TRBD2 (6 bases). Germline-derived CDR1 and CDR2 are MGHDK and SYGVNS. This CDR3 is 15 amino acids long. V lost 2 bases, J lost 5 bases, and 13 bases lay in between. CDR3 sequence reads: CASSEVNGGDNEQFF. DNA for the CDR3: TGTGCCAGCAGTGAAGTAAATGGAGGGGACAATGAGCAGTTCTTC.

The gene calls are TRBV6-5 and TRBJ1-2, with 8 bases matching TRBD1. With 5 bases clipped from V and 4 bases from J, the junction kept 9 bases outside the gene matches. The CDR3 is made up of 15 amino acids. The germline CDR1 and CDR2 sequences are MNHEY and SVGAGI. The CDR3 loop is CASSPRDRFAYGYTF. Written as DNA, the CDR3 is TGTGCCAGCAGTCCTCGGGACAGGTTTGCCTATGGCTACACCTTC.